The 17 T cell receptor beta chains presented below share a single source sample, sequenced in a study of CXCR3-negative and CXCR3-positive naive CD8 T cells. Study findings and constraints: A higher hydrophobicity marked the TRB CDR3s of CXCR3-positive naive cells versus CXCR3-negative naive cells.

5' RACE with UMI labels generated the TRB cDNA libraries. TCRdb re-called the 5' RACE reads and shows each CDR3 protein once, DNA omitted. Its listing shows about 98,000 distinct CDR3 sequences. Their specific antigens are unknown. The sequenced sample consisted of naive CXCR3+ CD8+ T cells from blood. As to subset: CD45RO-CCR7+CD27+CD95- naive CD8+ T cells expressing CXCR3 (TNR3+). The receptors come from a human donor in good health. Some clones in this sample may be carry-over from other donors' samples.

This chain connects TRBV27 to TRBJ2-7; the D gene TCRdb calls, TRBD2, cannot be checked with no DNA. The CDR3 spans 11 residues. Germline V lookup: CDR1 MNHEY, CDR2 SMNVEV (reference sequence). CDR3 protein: CAAGGNHEQYF.

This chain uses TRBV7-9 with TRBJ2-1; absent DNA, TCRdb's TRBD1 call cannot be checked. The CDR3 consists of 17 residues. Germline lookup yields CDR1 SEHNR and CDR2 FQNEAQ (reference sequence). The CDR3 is CASSLPGEGGTYNEQFF.

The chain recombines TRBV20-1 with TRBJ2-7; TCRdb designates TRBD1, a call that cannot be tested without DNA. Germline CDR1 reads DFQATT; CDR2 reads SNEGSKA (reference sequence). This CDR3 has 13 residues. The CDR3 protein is CSARGQAEHEQYF.

CDR3 loop: CASSLPGRAETLYF. The chain links TRBV12-3 or TRBV12-4 to TRBJ2-5; lacking DNA, the TRBD2 call made by TCRdb goes unchecked. The CDR3 loop spans 14 amino acids.

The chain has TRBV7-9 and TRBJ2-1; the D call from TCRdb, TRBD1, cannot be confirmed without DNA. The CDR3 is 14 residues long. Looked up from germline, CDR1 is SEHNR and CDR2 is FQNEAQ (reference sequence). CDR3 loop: CASSLGQVYNEQFF.

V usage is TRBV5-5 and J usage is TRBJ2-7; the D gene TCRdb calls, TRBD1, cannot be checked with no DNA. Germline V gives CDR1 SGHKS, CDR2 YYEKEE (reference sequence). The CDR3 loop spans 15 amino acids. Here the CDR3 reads CASSPGDGSSYEQYF.

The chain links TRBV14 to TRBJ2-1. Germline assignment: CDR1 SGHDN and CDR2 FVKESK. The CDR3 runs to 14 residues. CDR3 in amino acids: CARSQDSSYNEQFF.

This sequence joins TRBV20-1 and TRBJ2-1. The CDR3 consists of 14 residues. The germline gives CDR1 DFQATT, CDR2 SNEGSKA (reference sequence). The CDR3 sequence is CSARFPSGYNEQFF.

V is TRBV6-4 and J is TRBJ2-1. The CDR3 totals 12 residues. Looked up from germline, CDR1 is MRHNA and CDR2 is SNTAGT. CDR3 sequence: CASSDPDNEQFF.

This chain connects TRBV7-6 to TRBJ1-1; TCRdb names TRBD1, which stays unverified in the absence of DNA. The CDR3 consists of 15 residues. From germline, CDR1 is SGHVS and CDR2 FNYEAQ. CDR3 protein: CASSTLLTANTEAFF.

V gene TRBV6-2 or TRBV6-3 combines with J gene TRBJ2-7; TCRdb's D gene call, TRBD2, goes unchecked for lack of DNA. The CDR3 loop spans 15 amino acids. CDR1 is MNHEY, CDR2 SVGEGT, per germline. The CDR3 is CASRDTSGGVYEQYF.

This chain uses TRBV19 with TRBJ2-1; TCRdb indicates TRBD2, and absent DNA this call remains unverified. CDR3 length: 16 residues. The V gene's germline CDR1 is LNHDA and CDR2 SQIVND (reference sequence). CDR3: CASSTNLAPTYNEQFF.

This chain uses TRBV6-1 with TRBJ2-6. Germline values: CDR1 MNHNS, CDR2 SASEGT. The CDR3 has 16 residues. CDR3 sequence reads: CASSEASGTGANVLTF.

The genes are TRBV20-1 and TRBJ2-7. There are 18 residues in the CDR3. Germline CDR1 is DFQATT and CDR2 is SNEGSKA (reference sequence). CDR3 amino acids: CSARDTRHWGIYSYEQYF.

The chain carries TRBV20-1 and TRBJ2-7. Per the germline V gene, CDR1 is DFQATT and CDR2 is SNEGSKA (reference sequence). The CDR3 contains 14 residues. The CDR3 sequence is CSARDQEEDYEQYF.

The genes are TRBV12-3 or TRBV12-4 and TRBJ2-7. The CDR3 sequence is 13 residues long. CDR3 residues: CASRTGNINEQYF.

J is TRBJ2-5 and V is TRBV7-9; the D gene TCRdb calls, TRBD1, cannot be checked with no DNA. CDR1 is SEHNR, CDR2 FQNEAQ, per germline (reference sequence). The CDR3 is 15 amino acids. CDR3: CASSLIGGVEETQYF.